Reported below is one T cell receptor (beta chain). This sample was included in a study of cytomegalovirus exposure and HLA in healthy donors. Both 60 Vbeta primers and 13 Jbeta primers went into the PCR. Profiling relied on immunoSEQ multiplex PCR, and the TCRdb table lists in-frame clones only, not all of them. The repertoire holds roughly 150,000 clones, with 65% to 85% as singletons. Germline CDR1 and CDR2: SNHLY and FYNNEI. This CDR3 spans 13 amino acids. Trimming took off 2 bases at V and 9 bases at J, with 11 bases between the two ends. Input material: PBMCs. This receptor was identified in a woman aged 18-35 years in good health and CMV-seronegative. The chain links TRBV2 to TRBJ2-1; the D gene is possibly TRBD1 (5 bases). The CDR3 is CASSEISTVEQFF. The CDR3 DNA is TGTGCCAGCAGTGAAATTTCGACAGTTGAGCAGTTCTTC. Variable domain in full (rest from reference TRBV2 and TRBJ2-1): EPEVTQTPSHQVTQMGQEVILRCVPISNHLYFYWYRQILGQKVEFLVSFYNNEISEKSEIFDDQFSVERPDGSNFTLKIRSTKLEDSAMYFCASSEISTVEQFFGPGTRLTVL.